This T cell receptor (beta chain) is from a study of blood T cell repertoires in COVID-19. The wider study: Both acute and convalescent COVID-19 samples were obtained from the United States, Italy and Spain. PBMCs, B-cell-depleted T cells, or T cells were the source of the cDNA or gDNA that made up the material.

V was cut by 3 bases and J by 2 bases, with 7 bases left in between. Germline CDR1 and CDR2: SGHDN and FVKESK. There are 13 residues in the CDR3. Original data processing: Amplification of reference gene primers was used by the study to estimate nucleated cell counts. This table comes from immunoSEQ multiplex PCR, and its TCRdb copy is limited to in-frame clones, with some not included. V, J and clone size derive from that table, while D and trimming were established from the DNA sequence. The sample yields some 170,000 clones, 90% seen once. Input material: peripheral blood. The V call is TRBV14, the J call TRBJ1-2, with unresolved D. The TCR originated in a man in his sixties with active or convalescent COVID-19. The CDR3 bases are TGTGCCAGCAGCCATACACAAAACTATGGCTACACCTTC. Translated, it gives CASSHTQNYGYTF.